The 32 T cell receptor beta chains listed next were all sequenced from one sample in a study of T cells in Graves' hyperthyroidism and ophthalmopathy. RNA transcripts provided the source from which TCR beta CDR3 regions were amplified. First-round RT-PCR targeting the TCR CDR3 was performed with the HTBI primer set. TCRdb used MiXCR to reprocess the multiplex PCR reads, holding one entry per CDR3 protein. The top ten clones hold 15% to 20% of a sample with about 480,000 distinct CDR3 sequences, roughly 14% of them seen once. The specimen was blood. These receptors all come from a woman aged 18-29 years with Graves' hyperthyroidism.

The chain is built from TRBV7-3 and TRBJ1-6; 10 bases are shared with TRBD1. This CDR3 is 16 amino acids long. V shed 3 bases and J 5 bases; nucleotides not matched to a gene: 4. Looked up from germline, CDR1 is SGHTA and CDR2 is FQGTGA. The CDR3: CASSFIGTGDNSPLHF. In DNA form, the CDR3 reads TGTGCCAGCAGCTTCATCGGGACAGGGGATAATTCACCCCTCCACTTT.

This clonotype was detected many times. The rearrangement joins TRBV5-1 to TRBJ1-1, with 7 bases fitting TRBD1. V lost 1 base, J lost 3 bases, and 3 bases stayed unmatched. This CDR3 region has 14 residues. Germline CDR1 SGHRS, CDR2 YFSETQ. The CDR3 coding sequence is TGCGCCAGCAGCTTGACAGGGGACTACACTGAAGCTTTCTTT. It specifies CASSLTGDYTEAFF.

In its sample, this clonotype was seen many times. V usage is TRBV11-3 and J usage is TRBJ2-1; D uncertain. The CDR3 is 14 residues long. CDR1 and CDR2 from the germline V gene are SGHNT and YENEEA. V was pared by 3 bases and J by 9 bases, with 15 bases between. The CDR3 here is CASSFFPSPTEQFF. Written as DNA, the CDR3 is TGTGCCAGCAGCTTTTTCCCGTCCCCCACTGAGCAGTTCTTC.

CDR3 loop: CAVTGGTEAFF. Written as DNA, the CDR3 is TGTGCCGTTACAGGGGGCACTGAAGCTTTCTTT. The chain links TRBV7-6 to TRBJ1-1, with 8 bases lining up with TRBD1. Germline lookup yields CDR1 SGHVS and CDR2 FNYEAQ. Trimming took 11 bases from V and 4 from J; bases not matched to a gene: 3. This CDR3 comprises 11 residues.

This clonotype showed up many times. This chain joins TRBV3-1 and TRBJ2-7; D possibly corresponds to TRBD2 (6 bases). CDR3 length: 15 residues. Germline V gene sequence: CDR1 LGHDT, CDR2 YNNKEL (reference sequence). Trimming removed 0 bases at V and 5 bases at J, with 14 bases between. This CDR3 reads CASSQDRLTRDEQYF. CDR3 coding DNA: TGTGCCAGCAGCCAAGATCGATTGACTAGAGACGAGCAGTACTTC.

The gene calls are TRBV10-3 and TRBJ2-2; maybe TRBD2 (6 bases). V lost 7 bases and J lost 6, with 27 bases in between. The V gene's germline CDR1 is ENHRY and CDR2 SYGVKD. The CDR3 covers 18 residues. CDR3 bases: TGTGCCATCAAAAGATCGGACTATTCACGTCCGGCGTCCGGGGAGCTGTTTTTT. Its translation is CAIKRSDYSRPASGELFF.

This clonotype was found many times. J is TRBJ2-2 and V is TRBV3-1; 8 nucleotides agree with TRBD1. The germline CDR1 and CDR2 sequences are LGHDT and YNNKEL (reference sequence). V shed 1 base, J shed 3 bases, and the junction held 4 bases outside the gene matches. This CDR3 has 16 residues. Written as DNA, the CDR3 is TGTGCCAGCAGCCAAGTAGGACAGGGCGACACCGGGGAGCTGTTTTTT. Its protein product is CASSQVGQGDTGELFF.

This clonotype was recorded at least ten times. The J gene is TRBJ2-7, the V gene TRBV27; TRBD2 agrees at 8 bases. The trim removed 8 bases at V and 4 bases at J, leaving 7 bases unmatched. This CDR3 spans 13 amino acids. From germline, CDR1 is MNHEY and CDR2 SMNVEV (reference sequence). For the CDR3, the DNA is TGTGCCAGCTCCCCGGCGGGAGGATACGAGCAGTACTTC. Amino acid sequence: CASSPAGGYEQYF.

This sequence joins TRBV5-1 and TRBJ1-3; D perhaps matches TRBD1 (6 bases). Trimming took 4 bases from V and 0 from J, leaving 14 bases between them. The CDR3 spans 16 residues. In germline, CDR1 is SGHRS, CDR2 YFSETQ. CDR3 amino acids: CASSLDRTFSGNTIYF. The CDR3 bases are TGCGCCAGCAGCCTTGACAGGACCTTCTCTGGAAACACCATATATTTT.

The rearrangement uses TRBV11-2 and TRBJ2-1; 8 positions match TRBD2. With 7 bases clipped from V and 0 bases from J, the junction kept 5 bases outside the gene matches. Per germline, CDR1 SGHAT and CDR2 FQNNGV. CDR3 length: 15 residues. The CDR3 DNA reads TGTGCCAGCACCTTTAGCGGGAACTCCTACAATGAGCAGTTCTTC. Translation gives CASTFSGNSYNEQFF.

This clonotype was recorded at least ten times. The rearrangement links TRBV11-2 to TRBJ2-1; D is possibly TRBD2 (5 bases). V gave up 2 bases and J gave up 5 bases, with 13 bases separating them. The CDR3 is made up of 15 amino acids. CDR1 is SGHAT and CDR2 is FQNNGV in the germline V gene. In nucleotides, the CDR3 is TGTGCCAGCAGCTTATACGGAGGTCCGGACAATGAGCAGTTCTTC. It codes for CASSLYGGPDNEQFF.

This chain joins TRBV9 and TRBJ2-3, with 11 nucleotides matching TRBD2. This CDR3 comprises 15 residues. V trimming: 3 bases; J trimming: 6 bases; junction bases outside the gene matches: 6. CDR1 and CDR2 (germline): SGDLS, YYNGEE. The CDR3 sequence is CASSGTSGPGDTQYF. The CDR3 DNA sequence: TGTGCCAGCAGCGGGACTAGCGGGCCTGGGGATACGCAGTATTTT.

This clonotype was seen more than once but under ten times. CDR3 sequence (DNA): TGTGCCAGCAGTTACTCGGTGAGGAATAATTCACCCCTCCACTTT. It is translated as CASSYSVRNNSPLHF. The chain employs TRBV6-5 and TRBJ1-6; D unclear. V lost 0 bases, J lost 5 bases, and 8 bases lay in between. This CDR3 is 15 amino acids long. Germline CDR1 and CDR2: MNHEY and SVGAGI.

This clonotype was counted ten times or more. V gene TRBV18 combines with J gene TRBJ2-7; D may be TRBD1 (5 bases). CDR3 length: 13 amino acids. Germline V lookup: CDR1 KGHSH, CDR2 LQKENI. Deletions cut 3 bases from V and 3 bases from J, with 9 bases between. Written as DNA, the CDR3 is TGTGCCAGCTCACCGCAGACAGACTACGAGCAGTACGTC. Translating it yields CASSPQTDYEQYV.

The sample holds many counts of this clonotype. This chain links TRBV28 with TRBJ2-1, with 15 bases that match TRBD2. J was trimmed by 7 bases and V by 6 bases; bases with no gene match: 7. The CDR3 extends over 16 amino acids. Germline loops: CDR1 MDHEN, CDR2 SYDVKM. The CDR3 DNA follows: TGTGCCAGCAGAGGACTAGCGGGAGGGCCTGGGAATGAGCAGTTCTTC. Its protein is CASRGLAGGPGNEQFF.

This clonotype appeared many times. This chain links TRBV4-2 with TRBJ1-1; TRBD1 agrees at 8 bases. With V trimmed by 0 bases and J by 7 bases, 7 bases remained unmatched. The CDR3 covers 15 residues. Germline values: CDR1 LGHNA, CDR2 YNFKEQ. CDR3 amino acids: CASSQDPDRESEAFF. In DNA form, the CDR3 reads TGTGCCAGCAGCCAAGACCCGGACAGGGAGAGTGAAGCTTTCTTT.

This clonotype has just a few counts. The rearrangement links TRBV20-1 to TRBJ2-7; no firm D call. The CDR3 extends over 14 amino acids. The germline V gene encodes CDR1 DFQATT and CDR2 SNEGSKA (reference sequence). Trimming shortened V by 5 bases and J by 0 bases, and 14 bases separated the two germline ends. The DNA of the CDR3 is TGCAGTGCTCCTAGATTACAATCCTCCTACGAGCAGTACTTC. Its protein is CSAPRLQSSYEQYF.

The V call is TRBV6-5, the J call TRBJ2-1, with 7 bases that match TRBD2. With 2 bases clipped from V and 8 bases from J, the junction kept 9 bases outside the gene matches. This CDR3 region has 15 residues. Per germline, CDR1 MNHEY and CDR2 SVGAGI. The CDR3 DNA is TGTGCCAGCAGTTACATGGCGGGAGAAGGCGATGAGCAGTTCTTC. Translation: CASSYMAGEGDEQFF.

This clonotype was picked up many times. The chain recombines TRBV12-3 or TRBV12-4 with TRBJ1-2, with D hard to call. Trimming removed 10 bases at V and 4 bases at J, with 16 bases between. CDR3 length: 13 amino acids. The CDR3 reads CAILLWGSYGYTF. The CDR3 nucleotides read TGTGCCATCCTTCTGTGGGGAAGCTATGGCTACACCTTC.

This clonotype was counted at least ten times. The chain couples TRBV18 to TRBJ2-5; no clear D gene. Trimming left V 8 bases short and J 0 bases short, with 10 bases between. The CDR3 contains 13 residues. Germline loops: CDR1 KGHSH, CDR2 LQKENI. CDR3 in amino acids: CASTDGNQETQYF. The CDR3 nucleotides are TGTGCCAGCACGGACGGTAACCAAGAGACCCAGTACTTC.

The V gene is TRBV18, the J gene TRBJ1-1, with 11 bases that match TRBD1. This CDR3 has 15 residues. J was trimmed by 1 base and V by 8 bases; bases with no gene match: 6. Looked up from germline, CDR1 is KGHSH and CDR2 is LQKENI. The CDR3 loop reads CASRPGTGGNTEAFF. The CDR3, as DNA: TGTGCCAGCCGACCCGGGACAGGGGGGAACACTGAAGCTTTCTTT.

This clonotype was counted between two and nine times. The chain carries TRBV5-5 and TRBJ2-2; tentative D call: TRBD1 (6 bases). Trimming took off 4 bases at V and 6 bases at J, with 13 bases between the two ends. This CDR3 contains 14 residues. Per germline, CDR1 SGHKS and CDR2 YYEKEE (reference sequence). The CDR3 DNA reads TGTGCCAGCAGCGTCCCCCAGGGGCCCGGGGAGCTGTTTTTT. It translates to CASSVPQGPGELFF.

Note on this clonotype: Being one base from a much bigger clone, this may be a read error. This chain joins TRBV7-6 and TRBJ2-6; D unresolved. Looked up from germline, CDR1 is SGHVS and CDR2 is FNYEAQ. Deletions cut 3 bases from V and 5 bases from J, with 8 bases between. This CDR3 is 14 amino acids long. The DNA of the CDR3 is TGTGCCAGCAGCTTTTCTGCCAGGGCCAACGTCCTGACTTTC. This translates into CASSFSARANVLTF.

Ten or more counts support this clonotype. The CDR3 reads CASSLVGGPTNEQFF. CDR3 DNA sequence: TGCGCCAGCAGCTTGGTGGGGGGCCCTACCAATGAGCAGTTCTTC. The chain joins TRBV5-1 to TRBJ2-1, with D perhaps assigned TRBD1 or TRBD2 (6 bases each). V dropped 0 bases and J dropped 6 bases, with 13 bases sitting between them. Germline CDR1 and CDR2: SGHRS and YFSETQ. This CDR3 region has 15 residues. Filled out from reference TRBV5-1 and TRBJ2-1, the complete variable domain reads KAGVTQTPRYLIKTRGQQVTLSCSPISGHRSVSWYQQTPGQGLQFLFEYFSETQRNKGNFPGRFSGRQFSNSRSEMNVSTLELGDSALYLCASSLVGGPTNEQFFGPGTRLTVL.

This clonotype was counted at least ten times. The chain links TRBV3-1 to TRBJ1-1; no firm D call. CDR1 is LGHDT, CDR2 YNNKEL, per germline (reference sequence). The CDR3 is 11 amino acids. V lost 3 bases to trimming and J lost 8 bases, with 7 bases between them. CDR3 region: CASSHMAEAFF. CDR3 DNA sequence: TGTGCCAGCAGCCATATGGCCGAAGCTTTCTTT. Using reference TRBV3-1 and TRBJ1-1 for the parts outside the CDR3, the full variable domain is DTAVSQTPKYLVTQMGNDKSIKCEQNLGHDTMYWYKQDSKKFLKIMFSYNNKELIINETVPNRFSPKSPDKAHLNLHINSLELGDSAVYFCASSHMAEAFFGQGTRLTVV.

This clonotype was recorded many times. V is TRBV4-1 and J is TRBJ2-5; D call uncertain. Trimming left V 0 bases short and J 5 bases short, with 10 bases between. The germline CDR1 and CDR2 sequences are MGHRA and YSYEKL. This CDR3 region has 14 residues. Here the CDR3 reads CASSQEPVVETQYF. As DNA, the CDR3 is TGCGCCAGCAGCCAAGAACCCGTCGTGGAGACCCAGTACTTC.

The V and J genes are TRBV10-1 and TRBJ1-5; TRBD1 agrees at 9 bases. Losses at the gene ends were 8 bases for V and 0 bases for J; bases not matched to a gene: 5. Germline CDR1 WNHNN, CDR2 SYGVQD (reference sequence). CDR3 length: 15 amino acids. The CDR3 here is CASFRTGDSNQPQHF. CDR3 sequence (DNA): TGCGCCAGCTTTCGGACAGGGGATAGCAATCAGCCCCAGCATTTT.

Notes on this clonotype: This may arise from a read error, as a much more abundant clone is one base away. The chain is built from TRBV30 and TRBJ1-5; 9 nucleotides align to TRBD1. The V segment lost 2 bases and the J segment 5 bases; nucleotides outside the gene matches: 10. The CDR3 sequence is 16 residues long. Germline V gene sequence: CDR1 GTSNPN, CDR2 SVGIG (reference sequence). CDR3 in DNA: TGTGCCTGGAGTTTACATGGGACAGGGATCTATCAGCCCCAGCATTTT. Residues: CAWSLHGTGIYQPQHF.

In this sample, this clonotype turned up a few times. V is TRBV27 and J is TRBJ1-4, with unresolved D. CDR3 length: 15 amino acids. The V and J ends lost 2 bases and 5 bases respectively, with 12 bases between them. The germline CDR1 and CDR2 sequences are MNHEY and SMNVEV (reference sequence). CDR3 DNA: TGTGCCAGCAGTTTAGGAGGGCTCTACAATGAAAAACTGTTTTTT. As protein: CASSLGGLYNEKLFF.

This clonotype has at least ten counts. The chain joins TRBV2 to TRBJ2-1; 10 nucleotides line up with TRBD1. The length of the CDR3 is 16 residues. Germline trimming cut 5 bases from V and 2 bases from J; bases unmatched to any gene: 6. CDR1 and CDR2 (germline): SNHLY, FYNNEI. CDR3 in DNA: TGTGCCAGCAGTACGACAGGGGGCTTTACCTACAATGAGCAGTTCTTC. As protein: CASSTTGGFTYNEQFF.

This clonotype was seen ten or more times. CDR3 sequence: CASSYSVIGREGYTGELFF. CDR3 nucleotides: TGTGCCAGCAGTTACTCGGTGATCGGGCGGGAGGGATACACCGGGGAGCTGTTTTTT. The rearrangement joins TRBV6-5 to TRBJ2-2; 9 bases map to TRBD2. The CDR3 is 19 residues long. Germline-derived CDR1 and CDR2 are MNHEY and SVGAGI. V was clipped by 0 bases and J by 3 bases; unmatched bases: 11.

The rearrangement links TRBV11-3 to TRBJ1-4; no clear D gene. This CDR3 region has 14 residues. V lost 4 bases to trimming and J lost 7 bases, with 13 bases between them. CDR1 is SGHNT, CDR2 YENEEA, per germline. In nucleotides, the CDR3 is TGTGCCAGCAGCTATGACGCGGGTTCTGAAAAACTGTTTTTT. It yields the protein CASSYDAGSEKLFF.